Shown below are 23 T cell receptor beta chains from a single sample sequenced in a study of T cells in localized non-small cell lung cancer. Using immunoSEQ multiplex PCR, the repertoire was profiled, and TCRdb retains in-frame clones only, with some absent. The repertoire holds more than 45,000 clones, with 60% to 80% as singletons. The material was peripheral blood, obtained before any cancer treatment. The receptors derive from a man between 35 and 75 years old with stage I squamous cell lung carcinoma.

This chain links TRBV25-1 with TRBJ1-2, with D maybe TRBD1 (5 bases). CDR1 and CDR2 (germline): MGHDK, SYGVNS. With 4 bases removed from V and 3 bases from J, the gap between germline ends came to 9 bases. The CDR3 sequence is 13 residues long. The CDR3 protein is CASSVGRDYGYTF. In DNA form, the CDR3 reads TGTGCCAGCAGTGTGGGCAGGGACTATGGCTACACCTTC.

This sequence joins TRBV29-1 and TRBJ1-3; 8 bases align to TRBD1. The CDR3 sequence is 16 residues long. With 0 bases clipped from V and 3 bases from J, the junction kept 7 bases outside the gene matches. From germline, CDR1 is SQVTM and CDR2 ANQGSEA. This CDR3 reads CSVEDPRTGFGNTIYF. In DNA, the CDR3 is TGCAGCGTTGAAGATCCCCGGACAGGGTTTGGAAACACCATATATTTT. The full variable domain, rest sourced from reference TRBV29-1 and TRBJ1-3, is SAVISQKPSRDICQRGTSLTIQCQVDSQVTMMFWYRQQPGQSLTLIATANQGSEATYESGFVIDKFPISRPNLTFSTLTVSNMSPEDSSIYLCSVEDPRTGFGNTIYFGEGSWLTVV.

CDR3 sequence: CASSPIEGATYNEQFF. For the CDR3, the DNA is TGTGCCAGCTCACCAATAGAGGGGGCCACCTACAATGAGCAGTTCTTC. The V call is TRBV18, the J call TRBJ2-1; the match to TRBD1 covers 7 bases. The germline V gene has CDR1 KGHSH and CDR2 LQKENI. V shed 2 bases, J shed 2 bases, and the junction held 6 bases outside the gene matches. There are 16 residues in the CDR3.

This chain joins TRBV11-3 and TRBJ1-4; 8 bases agree with TRBD1. Germline values: CDR1 SGHNT, CDR2 YENEEA. The CDR3 covers 18 residues. Trimming at V came to 0 bases and at J to 7 bases, leaving 13 bases not matched to a gene. The CDR3 coding sequence is TGTGCCAGCAGCTTAGACCACTGGACAGGGCAAGAGAGTGAAAAACTGTTTTTT. Residues: CASSLDHWTGQESEKLFF. Based on the CDR3 plus reference TRBV11-3 and TRBJ1-4, the full variable domain is EAGVVQSPRYKIIEKKQPVAFWCNPISGHNTLYWYLQNLGQGPELLIRYENEEAVDDSQLPKDRFSAERLKGVDSTLKIQPAELGDSAVYLCASSLDHWTGQESEKLFFGSGTQLSVL.

V and J are TRBV27 and TRBJ2-1; TRBD2 might be the D (5 bases). Germline lookup yields CDR1 MNHEY and CDR2 SMNVEV (reference sequence). The CDR3 runs to 12 residues. V lost 6 bases to trimming and J lost 15 bases, with 18 bases between them. Written as DNA, the CDR3 is TGTGCCAGCAGAGGAGGAGGAGGCCCGCCGTTCTTC. This translates into CASRGGGGPPFF.

The rearrangement uses TRBV6-4 and TRBJ2-2; D uncertain. CDR1 is MRHNA, CDR2 SNTAGT, per germline. Trimming took off 2 bases at V and 3 bases at J, with 13 bases between the two ends. The CDR3 contains 16 residues. The CDR3 protein is CASSDGYTGYTGELFF. CDR3 DNA sequence: TGTGCCAGCAGTGACGGGTATACGGGTTACACCGGGGAGCTGTTTTTT.

The V call is TRBV4-3, the J call TRBJ2-5, with 10 bases fitting TRBD2. Germline V CDR1 and CDR2: LGHNA, YSLEER. The CDR3 runs to 17 residues. V was pared by 3 bases and J by 2 bases, with 9 bases of the junction left unmatched. CDR3 sequence reads: CASSHPGLARPQETQYF. Here the CDR3 DNA reads TGCGCCAGCAGCCATCCGGGACTAGCGAGACCACAAGAGACCCAGTACTTC.

V gene TRBV11-3 combines with J gene TRBJ1-3; D is unresolved. CDR1 and CDR2 (germline): SGHNT, YENEEA. V lost 5 bases to trimming and J lost 4 bases, with 9 bases between them. The CDR3 length is 13 residues. CDR3 amino acids: CASSLIDGNTIYF. The CDR3 nucleotides read TGTGCCAGCAGCCTTATTGACGGAAACACCATATATTTT.

A few counts support this clone. The V call is TRBV7-2, the J call TRBJ2-1; tentative D call: TRBD2 (5 bases). Germline-derived CDR1 and CDR2 are SGHTA and FQGNSA. Trimming took 5 bases from V and 9 from J, leaving 11 bases between them. The CDR3 is made up of 12 amino acids. The CDR3 DNA sequence: TGTGCCAGCAGCCGTTATGGAGGTGAGCAGTTCTTC. This gives the protein CASSRYGGEQFF.

This clone was seen more than once but under ten times. The DNA of the CDR3 is TGTGCCAGCAAAAGGACAGAAAGCTCCTACGAGCAGTACTTC. Translation: CASKRTESSYEQYF. The chain links TRBV6-6 to TRBJ2-7; tentative D call: TRBD1 (6 bases). This CDR3 is built from 14 residues. Germline CDR1 and CDR2: MNHNY and SVGAGI (reference sequence). Trimming shortened V by 7 bases and J by 0 bases, and 13 bases separated the two germline ends.

The chain uses TRBV7-9 and TRBJ2-5; possibly TRBD2 for D (6 bases). The CDR3 is made up of 14 amino acids. Deletions cut 4 bases from V and 1 base from J, with 10 bases between. Germline CDR1 and CDR2: SEHNR and FQNEAQ (reference sequence). The CDR3 coding sequence is TGTGCCAGCAGCTCGTTCGGGGGCCAAGAGACCCAGTACTTC. This translates into CASSSFGGQETQYF.

This clone is a singleton in its sample. The chain uses TRBV28 and TRBJ2-3, with TRBD1 matching 9 bases. V lost 10 bases to trimming and J lost 4 bases; unmatched junction nucleotides: 6. CDR1 is MDHEN, CDR2 SYDVKM, per germline. The CDR3 is 13 amino acids. The CDR3 DNA is TGTGCCATCCCGGGACAGGGCCCAGATACGCAGTATTTT. Translation gives CAIPGQGPDTQYF.

The gene calls are TRBV19 and TRBJ1-6; no firm D call. Germline V lookup: CDR1 LNHDA, CDR2 SQIVND (reference sequence). This CDR3 has 17 residues. V was pared by 5 bases and J by 7 bases, with 21 bases between. The CDR3 region has the DNA TGTGCCAGTAGTTTGCGGCCAACCTCTGCGGGGAATTCACCCCTCCACTTT. It translates to CASSLRPTSAGNSPLHF.

The V gene is TRBV18, the J gene TRBJ1-2; no clear D gene. The V end lost 2 bases, the J end lost 8 bases, and 12 bases lay between the germline ends. Germline V gene lookup returns CDR1 KGHSH and CDR2 LQKENI. The CDR3 extends over 13 amino acids. CDR3 loop: CASSPEREGGYTF. CDR3 DNA sequence: TGTGCCAGCTCACCAGAGAGGGAAGGGGGCTACACCTTC.

Ten or more counts support this clone. The rearrangement links TRBV7-9 to TRBJ2-2; no firm D call. Trimming removed 5 bases from V and 7 bases from J, with 17 bases in between. The CDR3 consists of 15 residues. The germline gives CDR1 SEHNR, CDR2 FQNEAQ (reference sequence). CDR3 sequence: CASSLGRTNLGELFF. DNA for the CDR3: TGTGCCAGCAGCCTTGGACGAACAAATCTCGGGGAGCTGTTTTTT.

This sequence joins TRBV7-9 and TRBJ1-4; TRBD1 agrees at 9 bases. The length of the CDR3 is 14 residues. CDR1 and CDR2 from the germline V gene are SEHNR and FQNEAQ (reference sequence). V shed 1 base, J shed 11 bases, and the junction held 5 bases outside the gene matches. The CDR3 nucleotides read TGTGCCAGCAGCTTAGTGGGACAGGGTGCCAAACTGTTTTTT. Its protein is CASSLVGQGAKLFF.

V gene TRBV28 combines with J gene TRBJ1-4; 10 bases fit TRBD1. Germline CDR1 and CDR2: MDHEN and SYDVKM. The V gene end was trimmed by 6 bases and the J gene end by 7 bases; junction bases not matched to a gene: 14. This CDR3 spans 17 amino acids. The CDR3 loop reads CASRTDRGPLMSEKLFF. The CDR3 nucleotides read TGTGCCAGCAGGACCGACAGGGGGCCACTAATGAGTGAAAAACTGTTTTTT.

This chain joins TRBV13 and TRBJ1-2; no firm D call. The germline gives CDR1 PRHDT, CDR2 FYEKMQ (reference sequence). The CDR3 totals 13 residues. Between the trimmed V and J ends, which lost 0 bases and 7 bases, there was a span of 9 bases. The CDR3: CASSLGRVGGYTF. The CDR3 nucleotides read TGTGCCAGCAGCTTAGGAAGGGTAGGTGGCTACACCTTC.

The CDR3 is CATSRRSLQETQYF. CDR3 coding DNA: TGTGCCACCAGCAGAAGATCCCTTCAAGAGACCCAGTACTTC. The J gene is TRBJ2-5, the V gene TRBV15; unclear D gene. Germline lookup yields CDR1 LNHNV and CDR2 YYDKDF (reference sequence). V lost 2 bases to trimming and J lost 2 bases, with 9 bases between them. The length of the CDR3 is 14 residues.

V usage is TRBV25-1 and J usage is TRBJ1-6, with 8 bases matching TRBD1. V dropped 2 bases and J dropped 9; count of bases not matched to a gene: 6. This CDR3 spans 15 amino acids. Germline CDR1 MGHDK, CDR2 SYGVNS. In DNA form, the CDR3 reads TGTGCCAGCAGTGAAAAGGCAGGGGGCTTTTCACCCCTCCACTTT. Translation: CASSEKAGGFSPLHF.

The V call is TRBV28, the J call TRBJ2-5; TRBD1 agrees at 10 bases. The J call may be wrong; the DNA end is better matched by TRBJ2-7. The germline gives CDR1 MDHEN, CDR2 SYDVKM. CDR3 length equals 15 residues. CDR3 residues: CASRSPTGGFVEQYF. The CDR3 region has the DNA TGTGCCAGCAGGTCGCCGACAGGGGGCTTCGTCGAGCAGTACTTC.

The rearrangement links TRBV6-1 to TRBJ2-5; D unclear. There are 15 residues in the CDR3. Germline lookup yields CDR1 MNHNS and CDR2 SASEGT. The ends were cut back, 2 bases at V and 1 base at J, with 11 bases in the middle. The CDR3 region is CASSETPSLQETQYF. CDR3 DNA: TGTGCCAGCAGTGAAACCCCCAGCCTCCAAGAGACCCAGTACTTC.

The chain recombines TRBV28 with TRBJ2-3; the match to TRBD2 covers 15 bases. Germline CDR1 reads MDHEN; CDR2 reads SYDVKM. The CDR3 is 18 amino acids. Trimming cost V 3 bases and J 2 bases; bases outside gene matches: 6. The CDR3, as DNA: TGTGCCAGCAGTTTGGGACTAGCGGGGGGTACCTCCACAGATACGCAGTATTTT. Amino acids: CASSLGLAGGTSTDTQYF.